This T cell receptor beta chain was documented in a study of cytomegalovirus exposure and HLA in healthy donors. Primers for the PCR totalled 60 Vbeta and 13 Jbeta. Only in-frame clones appear in the TCRdb table, and some are missing; sequencing was by immunoSEQ multiplex PCR. The sample lists 60,000 to 70,000 clones, about four fifths occurring once. Details on this clone: Its antigen remains unidentified.

Overall study results and limits: When a later analysis was performed, an Asian-associated ancestry cluster reportedly had fewer N-insertions than the 666-donor mean. The authors later linked a missense DCLRE1C variant to TCR beta V- and J-gene trimming. Equally common other TCR beta chains were less clonally expanded than HLA-associated ones, a later analysis found. According to the study, roughly 160 TCR beta chains were cytomegalovirus-associated.

The germline V gene has CDR1 MNHEY and CDR2 SVGAGI. CDR3 length: 13 amino acids. Trimming took off 0 bases at V and 0 bases at J, with 2 bases between the two ends. The sequencing sample was made of PBMCs. The V call is TRBV6-5, the J call TRBJ2-5; D gene unclear. The source is a woman aged 25 to 39 in good health and CMV-seronegative. In DNA form, the CDR3 reads TGTGCCAGCAGTTACTCCAACCAAGAGACCCAGTACTTC. Amino acids: CASSYSNQETQYF.